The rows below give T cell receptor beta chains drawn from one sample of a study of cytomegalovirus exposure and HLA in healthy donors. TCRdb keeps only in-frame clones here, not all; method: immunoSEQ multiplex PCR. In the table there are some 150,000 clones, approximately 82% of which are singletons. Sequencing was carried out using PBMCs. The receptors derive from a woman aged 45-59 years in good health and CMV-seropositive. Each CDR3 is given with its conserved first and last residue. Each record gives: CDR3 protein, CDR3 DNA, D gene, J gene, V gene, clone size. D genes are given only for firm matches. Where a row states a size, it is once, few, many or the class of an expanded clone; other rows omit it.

CASSQAGNEQFF | TGTGCCAGCAGCCAAGCGGGGAATGAGCAGTTCTTC | NA | TRBJ2-1 | TRBV14 | NA
CASSALQGGTEAFF | TGTGCCAGCAGCGCCCTACAGGGGGGCACTGAAGCTTTCTTT | TRBD1 | TRBJ1-1 | TRBV5-4 | NA
CAISVPGTDTQYF | TGTGCCATCAGTGTGCCGGGCACAGATACGCAGTATTTT | NA | TRBJ2-3 | TRBV10-3 | NA
CSVDPRQGRLTGYTF | TGCAGCGTTGACCCCCGACAGGGAAGGCTTACTGGCTACACCTTC | TRBD1 | TRBJ1-2 | TRBV29-1 | NA
CASSYTRQGNYGYTF | TGTGCCAGCAGTTACACCAGACAGGGGAACTATGGCTACACCTTC | TRBD1 | TRBJ1-2 | TRBV6-5 | once
CASSFGQGITEAFF | TGCGCCAGCAGCTTCGGACAGGGCATCACTGAAGCTTTCTTT | TRBD1 | TRBJ1-1 | TRBV5-1 | NA
CASRAGTGTTEAFF | TGTGCCAGCAGGGCCGGGACAGGGACCACTGAAGCTTTCTTT | TRBD1 | TRBJ1-1 | TRBV6-5 | NA
CASSQGKTATEAFF | TGTGCCAGCTCACAGGGGAAGACGGCCACTGAAGCTTTCTTT | NA | TRBJ1-1 | TRBV18 | NA
CASSQDGGGVSGANVLTF | TGCGCCAGCAGCCAAGATGGCGGAGGCGTCTCTGGGGCCAACGTCCTGACTTTC | NA | TRBJ2-6 | TRBV4-3 | NA
CASSAPEANYGYTF | TGCGCCAGCAGCGCGCCCGAAGCGAACTATGGCTACACCTTC | NA | TRBJ1-2 | TRBV5-1 | NA
CASSMGQGYGANVLTF | TGTGCCAGTAGTATGGGACAGGGATACGGGGCCAACGTCCTGACTTTC | TRBD1 | TRBJ2-6 | TRBV19 | NA
CASSLPGSDTQYF | TGCGCCAGCAGCTTACCAGGGTCGGATACGCAGTATTTT | NA | TRBJ2-3 | TRBV5-1 | NA
CASSSPGTIFYNEQFF | TGTGCCAGCAGCTCCCCGGGTACAATCTTTTACAATGAGCAGTTCTTC | NA | TRBJ2-1 | TRBV11-2 | NA
CASSRGTEQFF | TGTGCCAGCAGTAGGGGGACCGAGCAGTTCTTC | NA | TRBJ2-1 | TRBV6-5 | few
CASTAGQGTQETQYF | TGTGCCAGCACCGCCGGACAGGGGACACAAGAGACCCAGTACTTC | TRBD1 | TRBJ2-5 | TRBV6-6 | once